This T cell receptor beta chain was recorded in a study of T cells after yellow fever vaccination. In the study overall: The fractions with low cell numbers were processed using SMART-Seq v4 Ultra Low Input.

As TCR cDNA was made by 5'RACE template switching, a universal primer site and UMIs were added. From the 5' RACE reads, TCRdb called clonotypes with MiXCR, one entry per CDR3 protein. The table shows some 110,000 distinct CDR3 sequences, with roughly 8.9% occurring only once. Study-wide results and limits: The study re-detected most primary-vaccination clones after the booster (roughly 96% CD4, roughly 85% CD8).

From germline, CDR1 is DFQATT and CDR2 SNEGSKA (reference sequence). Between the trimmed V and J ends, which lost 6 bases and 3 bases, there was a span of 15 bases. The CDR3 contains 13 residues. This clonotype appeared a few times. Antigen: not known. The rearrangement joins TRBV20-1 to TRBJ2-7; D possibly uses TRBD1 or TRBD2 (5 bases each). This receptor was obtained from a young man who received the YFV17D yellow fever vaccine. The sequencing here drew on CD8+ T cells sorted from PBMCs, taken 45 days after the yellow fever booster vaccination. CDR3 loop: CSATQDLHYEQYF. CDR3 sequence (DNA): TGCAGTGCCACACAGGACTTACACTACGAGCAGTACTTC.